This T cell receptor beta chain stems from a study of patients and donors after allogeneic stem cell transplantation. MiXCR, applied by TCRdb to the RT-PCR reads, yields one record per CDR3 protein. The repertoire has some 92,000 distinct CDR3 sequences, roughly 48% of them found once; the top ten carry 60% to 75%. What was sequenced was blood, either unsorted or a sorted T cell fraction (not recorded which). This TCR came from a human donor who was either an allogeneic HSCT recipient or a stem cell or donor lymphocyte infusion donor (not recorded which). It is not recorded whose cells these are; they may come from a transplant donor.

The CDR3 loop is CASSLTTGPSYNEQFF. In DNA form, the CDR3 reads TGTGCCAGCAGTTTAACGACAGGGCCCTCCTACAATGAGCAGTTCTTC. This chain connects TRBV12-3 or TRBV12-4 to TRBJ2-1, with TRBD1 identical over 7 bases. The CDR3 has 16 residues. V trimming: 2 bases; J trimming: 0 bases; junction bases outside the gene matches: 4.